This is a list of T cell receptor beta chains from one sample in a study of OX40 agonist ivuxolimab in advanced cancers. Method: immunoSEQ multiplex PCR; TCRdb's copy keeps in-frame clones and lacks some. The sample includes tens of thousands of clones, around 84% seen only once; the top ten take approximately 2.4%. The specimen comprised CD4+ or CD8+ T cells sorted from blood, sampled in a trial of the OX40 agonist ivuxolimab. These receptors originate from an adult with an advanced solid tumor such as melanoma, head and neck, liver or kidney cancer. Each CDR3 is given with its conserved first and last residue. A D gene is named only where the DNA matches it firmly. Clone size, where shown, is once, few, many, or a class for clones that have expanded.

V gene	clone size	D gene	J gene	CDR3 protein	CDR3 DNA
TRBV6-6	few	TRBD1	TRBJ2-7	CASSSDRERVYEQYF	TGTGCCAGCAGTTCCGACAGGGAGAGGGTCTACGAGCAGTACTTC
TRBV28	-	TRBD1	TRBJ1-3	CASALKGAWGNTIYF	TGTGCCAGCGCTTTAAAGGGGGCGTGGGGAAACACCATATATTTT
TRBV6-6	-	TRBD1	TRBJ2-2	CASTTGGTGELFF	TGTGCCAGCACGACAGGGGGCACCGGGGAGCTGTTTTTT
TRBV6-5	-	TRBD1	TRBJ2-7	CASSYGDRGGYEQYF	TGTGCCAGCAGTTACGGAGACAGGGGCGGCTACGAGCAGTACTTC
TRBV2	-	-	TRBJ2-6	CASSTSGANVLTF	TGTGCCAGCAGCACCTCTGGGGCCAACGTCCTGACTTTC
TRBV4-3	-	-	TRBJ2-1	CASSQVPPYNEQFF	TGCGCCAGCAGCCAAGTTCCCCCCTACAATGAGCAGTTCTTC
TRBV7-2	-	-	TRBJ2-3	CASSLTVSTDTQYF	TGTGCCAGCAGCTTGACAGTGAGCACAGATACGCAGTATTTT
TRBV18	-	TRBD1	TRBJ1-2	CASSPRPTGQGESYGYTF	TGTGCCAGCTCACCACGGCCAACGGGACAGGGGGAAAGCTATGGCTACACCTTC
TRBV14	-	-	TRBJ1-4	CASSQALAYWETNEKLFF	TGTGCCAGCAGCCAAGCTTTGGCGTATTGGGAAACTAATGAAAAACTGTTTTTT
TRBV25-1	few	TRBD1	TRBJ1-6	CASTRGKGADWNSPLHF	TGTGCCAGCACCAGGGGCAAGGGGGCGGATTGGAATTCACCCCTCCACTTT
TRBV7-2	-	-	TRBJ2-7	CASSLREGGAYEQYF	TGTGCCAGCAGCTTGCGAGAGGGCGGAGCCTACGAGCAGTACTTC
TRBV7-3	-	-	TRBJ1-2	CASSLTRGNGYTF	TGTGCCAGCAGCTTAACGCGGGGGAATGGCTACACCTTC
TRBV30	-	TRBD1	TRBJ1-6	CACSDRGFNSPLHF	TGTGCCTGTTCAGACAGGGGGTTTAATTCACCCCTCCACTTT
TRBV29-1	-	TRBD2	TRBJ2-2	CSAGLAGALNTGELFF	TGCAGCGCCGGACTAGCGGGGGCCTTGAACACCGGGGAGCTGTTTTTT
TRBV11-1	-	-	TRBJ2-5	CASSLAVRETQYF	TGTGCCAGCAGCTTAGCCGTCAGGGAGACCCAGTACTTC
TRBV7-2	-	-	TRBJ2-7	CASSLARTYEQYF	TGTGCCAGCAGCTTAGCGAGGACCTACGAGCAGTACTTC
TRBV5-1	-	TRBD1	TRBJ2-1	CASRLGPPGTGRVEQFF	TGCGCCAGCAGGCTTGGGCCTCCGGGGACAGGTAGGGTTGAGCAGTTCTTC
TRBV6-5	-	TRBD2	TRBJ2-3	CASSKTSGATDTQYF	TGTGCCAGCTCAAAGACTAGCGGAGCAACAGATACGCAGTATTTT
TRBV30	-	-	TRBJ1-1	CAWSEGWDRKRIEAFF	TGTGCCTGGAGTGAGGGGTGGGATAGAAAAAGGATAGAAGCTTTCTTT
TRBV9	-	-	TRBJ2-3	CASSVVSAAHGADTQYF	TGTGCCAGCAGCGTAGTATCAGCGGCCCACGGGGCAGATACGCAGTATTTT
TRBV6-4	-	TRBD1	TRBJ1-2	CASSATTGGLGGYTF	TGTGCCAGCAGTGCGACCACAGGGGGTTTGGGTGGCTACACCTTC
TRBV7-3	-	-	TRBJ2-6	CASSLGGRSGANVLTF	TGTGCCAGCAGCTTAGGGGGGAGATCTGGGGCCAACGTCCTGACTTTC
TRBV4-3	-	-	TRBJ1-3	CASSQVRFRTDLHLFSGNTIYF	TGCGCCAGCAGCCAAGTTCGATTTCGGACAGATTTACACCTCTTTTCCGGAAACACCATATATTTT
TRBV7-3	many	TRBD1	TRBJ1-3	CASSSRQGANTIYF	TGTGCCAGCAGCAGCCGACAGGGGGCGAACACCATATATTTT
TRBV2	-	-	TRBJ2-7	CASEDPSESLYEQYF	TGTGCCAGCGAGGATCCTTCTGAATCACTTTACGAGCAGTACTTC
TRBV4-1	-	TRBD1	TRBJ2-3	CASSQGPSQGVTDTQYF	TGCGCCAGCAGCCAAGGACCTAGTCAGGGGGTCACAGATACGCAGTATTTT
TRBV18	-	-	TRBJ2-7	CASSPRGAHYEQYF	TGTGCCAGCTCACCACGAGGGGCCCATTACGAGCAGTACTTC
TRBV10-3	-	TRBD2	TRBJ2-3	CAIKASGGLSTDTQYF	TGTGCCATCAAGGCTAGCGGGGGTTTAAGCACAGATACGCAGTATTTT
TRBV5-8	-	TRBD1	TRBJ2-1	CASSLEGQGTMRQFF	TGTGCCAGCAGCTTGGAGGGACAGGGTACAATGAGGCAGTTCTTC
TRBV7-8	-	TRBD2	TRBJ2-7	CASSLEFGRPREQYF	TGTGCCAGCAGCTTAGAGTTCGGGAGGCCCCGGGAGCAGTACTTC
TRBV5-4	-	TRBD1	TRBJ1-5	CASSLGTDYQPQHF	TGTGCCAGCAGCTTAGGGACAGACTATCAGCCCCAGCATTTT
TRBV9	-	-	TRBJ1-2	CASSVGVNYGYTF	TGTGCCAGCAGCGTAGGGGTTAACTATGGCTACACCTTC
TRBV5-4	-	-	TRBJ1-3	CASSSGGGILYF	TGTGCCAGCAGCTCAGGAGGGGGGATATTATATTTT
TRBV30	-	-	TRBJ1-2	CACPRGINYGYTF	TGTGCCTGCCCACGGGGCATTAACTATGGCTACACCTTC
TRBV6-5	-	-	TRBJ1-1	CASSWGWSTEAFF	TGTGCCAGCAGTTGGGGGTGGAGCACTGAAGCTTTCTTT
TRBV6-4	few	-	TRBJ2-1	CASSDSGGEQFF	TGTGCCAGCAGCGACAGTGGAGGGGAGCAGTTCTTC
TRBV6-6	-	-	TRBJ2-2	CASTLQGADTGELFF	TGTGCCAGCACCCTCCAGGGCGCGGACACCGGGGAGCTGTTTTTT
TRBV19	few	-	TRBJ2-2	CASNRGGGGELFF	TGTGCCAGTAATCGAGGAGGTGGCGGGGAGCTGTTTTTT
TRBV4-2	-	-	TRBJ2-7	CASSQSAGPYEQYF	TGTGCCAGCAGCCAGTCGGCGGGACCGTACGAGCAGTACTTC
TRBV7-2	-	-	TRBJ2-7	CASSLEGWVLEQYF	TGTGCCAGCAGCTTAGAAGGGTGGGTGCTCGAGCAGTACTTC
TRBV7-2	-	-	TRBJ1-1	CASSLERNTEAFF	TGTGCCAGCAGCTTAGAGAGGAACACTGAAGCTTTCTTT
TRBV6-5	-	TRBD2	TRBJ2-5	CASSTTSGGRETQYF	TGTGCCAGCAGTACGACTAGCGGGGGGCGAGAGACCCAGTACTTC
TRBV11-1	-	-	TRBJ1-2	CASSLNPGYGYTF	TGTGCCAGCAGCTTAAACCCCGGCTATGGCTACACCTTC
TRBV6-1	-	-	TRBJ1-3	CASSPRDISGNTIYF	TGTGCCAGCAGTCCCCGGGACATAAGTGGAAACACCATATATTTT
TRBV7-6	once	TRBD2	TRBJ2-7	CASSSGRNNYEQYF	TGTGCCAGCAGCTCCGGGAGGAATAACTACGAGCAGTACTTC
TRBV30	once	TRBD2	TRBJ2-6	CAWSRPGLFGGANVLTF	TGTGCCTGGAGTCGGCCGGGACTATTCGGAGGGGCCAACGTCCTGACTTTC
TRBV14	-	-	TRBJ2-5	CASSQDRGTGPGTQYF	TGTGCCAGCAGCCAAGATCGTGGGACGGGGCCAGGGACCCAGTACTTC
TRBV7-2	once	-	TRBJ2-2	CASSRVVVDTGELFF	TGTGCCAGCAGCCGGGTGGTGGTGGACACCGGGGAGCTGTTTTTT
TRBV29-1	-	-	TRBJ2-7	CSVPSTGFEQYF	TGCAGCGTTCCTTCCACAGGGTTCGAGCAGTACTTC
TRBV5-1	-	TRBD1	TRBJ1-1	CASSLRDSLSEAFF	TGCGCCAGCAGCTTACGGGACAGCCTCTCTGAAGCTTTCTTT
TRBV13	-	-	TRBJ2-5	CASSPEGGRGWETQYF	TGTGCCAGCAGCCCCGAGGGCGGACGGGGGTGGGAGACCCAGTACTTC
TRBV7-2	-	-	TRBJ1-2	CASSLARDNYGYTF	TGTGCCAGCAGCTTAGCGCGAGATAACTATGGCTACACCTTC
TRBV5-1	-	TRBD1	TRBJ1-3	CASAQGVSGNTIYF	TGCGCCAGCGCCCAGGGGGTCTCTGGAAACACCATATATTTT
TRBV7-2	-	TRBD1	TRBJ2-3	CASSLRFWTGGRTDTQYF	TGTGCCAGCAGCTTACGGTTTTGGACAGGGGGAAGGACAGATACGCAGTATTTT
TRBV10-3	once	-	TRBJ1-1	CAISGQYQIPLSSEAFF	TGTGCCATCAGTGGGCAGTACCAGATCCCCTTATCGTCTGAAGCTTTCTTT
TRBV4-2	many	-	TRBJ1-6	CASSPSAGRYNSPLHF	TGTGCCAGCAGCCCCTCAGCGGGACGGTATAATTCACCCCTCCACTTT
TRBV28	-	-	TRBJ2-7	CASNPGRNYEQYF	TGTGCCAGCAACCCGGGACGGAACTACGAGCAGTACTTC